Given below is one T cell receptor beta chain in context. The CDR3 runs 19 residues. The germline gives CDR1 KGHDR, CDR2 SFDVKD. The junction had 11 bases not matched to a gene; V was cut back by 3 bases and J by 0 bases. The source of the sample is a study of control samples from healthy donors and cancer patients. TCRdb's table, derived via immunoSEQ multiplex PCR, lists solely in-frame clones and lacks some. This sample has about 54,000 clones, with roughly 96% found just once. The sample comprised blood. The chain links TRBV24-1 to TRBJ2-1; 9 nucleotides align to TRBD2. This sequence was found in a woman in her twenties or thirties in good health. CDR3 sequence: CATSDPPGVAGASYNEQFF. CDR3 in DNA: TGTGCCACCAGTGATCCACCTGGAGTAGCGGGAGCCTCCTACAATGAGCAGTTCTTC.